The rows below give T cell receptor beta chains drawn from one sample of a study of CD8 T cells in Susac syndrome. Via MiXCR, TCRdb re-called the immunoSEQ multiplex PCR reads, giving one row per CDR3 protein. The repertoire holds roughly 84,000 distinct CDR3 sequences, with 95% to 96% as singletons. What was sequenced was CD8+ T cells from PBMCs. The receptors were sampled from a human donor with Susac syndrome. Both conserved end residues are part of each CDR3. A D gene is named only where the DNA matches it firmly. The size of a clone is reported for some rows only, either as once, few or many, or as a class for expanded clones.

v_call,d_call,clone_size,j_call,cdr3_aa,cdr3_nt
TRBV5-4,-,-,TRBJ2-7,CASSLGRGINYEQYF,TGTGCCAGCAGCTTGGGTCGGGGGATCAACTACGAGCAGTACTTC
TRBV25-1,-,once,TRBJ2-5,CASSDSDGQETQYF,TGTGCCAGCAGTGATTCGGACGGGCAAGAGACCCAGTACTTC
TRBV24-1,TRBD2,-,TRBJ2-2,CATSDPYGLAGGGRDGELFF,TGTGCCACCAGTGACCCTTACGGACTAGCGGGAGGGGGCCGTGACGGGGAGCTGTTTTTT
TRBV28,-,-,TRBJ2-5,CASSSRGEETQYF,TGTGCCAGCAGTTCCAGGGGGGAAGAGACCCAGTACTTC
TRBV27,-,-,TRBJ2-5,CASGHNSGSQETQYF,TGTGCCAGCGGGCACAACAGCGGGTCCCAAGAGACCCAGTACTTC
TRBV4-3,-,once,TRBJ1-6,CASSRGGEGYNSPLHF,TGCGCCAGCAGCCGAGGGGGGGAGGGGTATAATTCACCCCTCCACTTT
TRBV5-6,-,few,TRBJ2-7,CASSLGGSYYEQYF,TGTGCCAGCAGCTTGGGCGGCAGCTACTACGAGCAGTACTTC
TRBV28,TRBD2,-,TRBJ2-1,CASSLASGGAYEQFF,TGTGCCAGCAGTTTGGCTAGCGGGGGGGCCTATGAGCAGTTCTTC
TRBV5-4,TRBD2,-,TRBJ2-1,CAGGLASDNEQFF,TGTGCCGGGGGACTAGCGAGCGACAATGAGCAGTTCTTC
TRBV6-2/TRBV6-3,-,-,TRBJ2-5,CASSYKETQYF,TGTGCCAGCAGTTATAAAGAGACCCAGTACTTC
TRBV7-2,-,once,TRBJ1-6,CASSLTVGSPLHF,TGTGCCAGCAGCTTAACTGTCGGCTCACCCCTCCACTTT
TRBV30,TRBD1,-,TRBJ2-3,CAWTGTGGTDTQYF,TGTGCCTGGACTGGGACAGGGGGAACGGATACGCAGTATTTT
TRBV27,TRBD2,-,TRBJ2-3,CASSSKREAPRDTQYF,TGTGCCAGCAGTTCCAAGCGGGAGGCCCCGCGGGATACGCAGTATTTT
TRBV29-1,TRBD1,-,TRBJ2-2,CSAGQGATGELFF,TGCAGCGCCGGACAGGGGGCTACCGGGGAGCTGTTTTTT
TRBV11-2,-,-,TRBJ2-3,CASSPLMGGRTDTQYF,TGTGCCAGCAGCCCTCTTATGGGGGGGCGGACAGATACGCAGTATTTT
TRBV29-1,TRBD2,-,TRBJ2-3,CSVEWPLAGTKDTQYF,TGCAGCGTTGAATGGCCCCTAGCGGGAACGAAGGATACGCAGTATTTT
TRBV5-4,-,-,TRBJ1-1,CASSFGGRETEAFF,TGTGCCAGCAGCTTTGGGGGCAGGGAGACTGAAGCTTTCTTT
TRBV27,-,-,TRBJ2-3,CASSPQRIGPSDTQYF,TGTGCCAGCAGTCCGCAAAGGATAGGTCCCTCAGATACGCAGTATTTT
TRBV5-1,TRBD2,-,TRBJ2-5,CASSPLAEETQYF,TGCGCCAGCAGCCCTCTAGCGGAAGAGACCCAGTACTTC
TRBV5-1,-,once,TRBJ2-4,CASRVGRGIQYF,TGCGCCAGCAGAGTAGGGCGGGGCATTCAGTACTTC
TRBV15,-,-,TRBJ1-5,CATSSPDGSWQPQHF,TGTGCCACCAGCAGCCCGGATGGGTCATGGCAGCCCCAGCATTTT
TRBV4-3,-,-,TRBJ2-5,CASSHMTGPQETQYF,TGCGCCAGCAGCCACATGACAGGACCGCAAGAGACCCAGTACTTC
TRBV7-8,-,once,TRBJ1-2,CASSKTLTPGAPYGYTF,TGTGCCAGCAGCAAAACCCTAACCCCGGGAGCCCCCTATGGCTACACCTTC
TRBV15,-,-,TRBJ1-6,CATTSVGPINSPLHF,TGTGCCACCACAAGTGTGGGACCGATTAATTCACCCCTCCACTTT
TRBV29-1,TRBD1,-,TRBJ2-7,CSVEGDSSYEQYF,TGCAGCGTTGAAGGGGACAGCTCCTACGAGCAGTACTTC
TRBV9,-,-,TRBJ2-1,CASGGRGEQFF,TGTGCCAGTGGGGGGAGAGGTGAGCAGTTCTTC
TRBV14,TRBD2,-,TRBJ2-3,CASSQIVRTSGRTDTQYF,TGTGCCAGCAGCCAGATAGTCCGGACTAGCGGGAGAACAGATACGCAGTATTTT
TRBV20-1,-,-,TRBJ2-1,CSAVTGSPYNEQFF,TGCAGTGCTGTAACAGGGTCACCCTACAATGAGCAGTTCTTC
TRBV20-1,-,-,TRBJ2-7,CSGSEGHEQYF,TGCAGTGGGAGCGAGGGGCACGAGCAGTACTTC